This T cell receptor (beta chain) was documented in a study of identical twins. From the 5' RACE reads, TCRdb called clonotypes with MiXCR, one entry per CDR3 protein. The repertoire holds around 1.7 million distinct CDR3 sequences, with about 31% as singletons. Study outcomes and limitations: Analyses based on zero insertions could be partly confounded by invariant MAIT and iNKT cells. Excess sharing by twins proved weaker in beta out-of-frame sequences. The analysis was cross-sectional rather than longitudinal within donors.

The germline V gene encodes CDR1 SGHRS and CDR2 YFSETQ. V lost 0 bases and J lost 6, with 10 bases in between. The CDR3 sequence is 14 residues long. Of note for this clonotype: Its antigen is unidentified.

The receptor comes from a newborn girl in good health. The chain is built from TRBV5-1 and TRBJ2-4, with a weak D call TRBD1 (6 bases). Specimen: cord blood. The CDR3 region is CASSLAQQGNIQYF. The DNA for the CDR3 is TGCGCCAGCAGCTTGGCCCAACAGGGAAACATTCAGTACTTC.